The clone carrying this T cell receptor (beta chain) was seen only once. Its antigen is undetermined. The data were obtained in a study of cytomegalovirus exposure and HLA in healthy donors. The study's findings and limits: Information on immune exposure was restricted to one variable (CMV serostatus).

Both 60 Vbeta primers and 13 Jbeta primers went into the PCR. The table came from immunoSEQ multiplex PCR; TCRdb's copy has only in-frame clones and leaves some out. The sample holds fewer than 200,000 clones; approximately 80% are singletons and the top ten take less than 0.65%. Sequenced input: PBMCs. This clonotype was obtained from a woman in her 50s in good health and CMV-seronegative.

CDR3 amino acids: CSVSKLSGTDGSRNEQFF. For the CDR3, the DNA is TGCAGCGTCTCCAAACTAAGCGGGACTGATGGAAGTAGGAATGAGCAGTTCTTC. The J gene is TRBJ2-1, the V gene TRBV29-1; 7 nucleotides agree with TRBD2. The germline gives CDR1 SQVTM, CDR2 ANQGSEA. The CDR3 has 18 amino acids. V gave up 6 bases and J gave up 7 bases; unmatched junction bases: 24.